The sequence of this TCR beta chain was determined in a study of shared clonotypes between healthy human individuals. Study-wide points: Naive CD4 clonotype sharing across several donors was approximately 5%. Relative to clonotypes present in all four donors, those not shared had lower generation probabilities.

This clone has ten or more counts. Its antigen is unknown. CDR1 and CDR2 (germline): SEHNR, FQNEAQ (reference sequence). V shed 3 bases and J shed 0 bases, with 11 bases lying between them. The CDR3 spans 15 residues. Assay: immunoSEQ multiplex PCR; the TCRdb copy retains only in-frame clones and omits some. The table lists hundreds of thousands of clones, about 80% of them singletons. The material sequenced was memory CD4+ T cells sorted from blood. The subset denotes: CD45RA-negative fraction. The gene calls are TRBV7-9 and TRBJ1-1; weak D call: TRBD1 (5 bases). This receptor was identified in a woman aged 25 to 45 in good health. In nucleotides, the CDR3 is TGTGCCAGCAGCTTGGGGGGATCCCTGAACACTGAAGCTTTCTTT. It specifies CASSLGGSLNTEAFF.